The 4 T cell receptor beta chains below were found in one sample sequenced in a study of cytomegalovirus exposure and HLA in healthy donors. Assay used: immunoSEQ multiplex PCR; TCRdb lists only in-frame clones, some missing. The profile shows 100,000 to 150,000 clones, roughly 93% of them singletons. Sequences were obtained from PBMCs. These receptors were obtained from a woman between 18 and 29 years old in good health and CMV-seronegative.

The V gene is TRBV7-2, the J gene TRBJ1-1, with unresolved D. The CDR3 consists of 13 residues. CDR1 is SGHTA and CDR2 is FQGNSA in the germline V gene. Trimming took off 4 bases at V and 1 base at J, with 7 bases between the two ends. The CDR3 reads CASSSRQNTEAFF. DNA for the CDR3: TGTGCCAGCAGCTCGCGTCAGAACACTGAAGCTTTCTTT.

V usage is TRBV6-6 and J usage is TRBJ2-7; a possible D gene is TRBD2 (6 bases). Per germline, CDR1 MNHNY and CDR2 SVGAGI (reference sequence). V was shortened by 6 bases and J by 3 bases, with 21 bases between the two germline ends. CDR3 length equals 16 residues. The CDR3 loop is CASSFPMAGRDYEQYF. In nucleotides, the CDR3 is TGTGCCAGCAGCTTTCCGATGGCGGGAAGGGACTACGAGCAGTACTTC.

The V call is TRBV6-1, the J call TRBJ2-7, with 9 bases lining up with TRBD2. The CDR3 runs 16 residues. Germline V CDR1 and CDR2: MNHNS, SASEGT. The V segment lost 4 bases and the J segment 3 bases; nucleotides outside the gene matches: 10. This CDR3 reads CASSVGGLAGLYEQYF. Here the CDR3 DNA reads TGTGCCAGCAGTGTAGGGGGCCTAGCGGGACTCTACGAGCAGTACTTC.

The chain joins TRBV4-1 to TRBJ1-5; D is uncertain. The CDR3 length is 14 residues. CDR1 is MGHRA, CDR2 YSYEKL, per germline. The V gene lost 1 base and the J gene lost 2 bases, with 6 bases spanning the gap. The CDR3 coding sequence is TGCGCCAGCAGCCAAGTCGAGGGCAATCAGCCCCAGCATTTT. Translated, it gives CASSQVEGNQPQHF.